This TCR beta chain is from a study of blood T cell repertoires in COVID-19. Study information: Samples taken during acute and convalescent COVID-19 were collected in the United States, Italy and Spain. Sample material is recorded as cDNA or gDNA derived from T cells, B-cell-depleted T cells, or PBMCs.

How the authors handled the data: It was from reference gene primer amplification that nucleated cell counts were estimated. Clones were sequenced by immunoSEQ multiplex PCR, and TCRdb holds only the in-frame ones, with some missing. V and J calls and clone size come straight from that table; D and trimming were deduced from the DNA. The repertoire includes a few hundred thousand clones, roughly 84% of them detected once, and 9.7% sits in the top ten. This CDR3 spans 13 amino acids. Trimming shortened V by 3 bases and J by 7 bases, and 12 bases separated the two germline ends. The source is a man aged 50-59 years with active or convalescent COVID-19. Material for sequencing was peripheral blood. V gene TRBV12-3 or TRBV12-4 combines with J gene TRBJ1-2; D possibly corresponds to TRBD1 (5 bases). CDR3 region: CASSLLRGGGYTF. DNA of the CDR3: TGTGCCAGCAGTTTGTTGAGGGGAGGTGGCTACACCTTC.